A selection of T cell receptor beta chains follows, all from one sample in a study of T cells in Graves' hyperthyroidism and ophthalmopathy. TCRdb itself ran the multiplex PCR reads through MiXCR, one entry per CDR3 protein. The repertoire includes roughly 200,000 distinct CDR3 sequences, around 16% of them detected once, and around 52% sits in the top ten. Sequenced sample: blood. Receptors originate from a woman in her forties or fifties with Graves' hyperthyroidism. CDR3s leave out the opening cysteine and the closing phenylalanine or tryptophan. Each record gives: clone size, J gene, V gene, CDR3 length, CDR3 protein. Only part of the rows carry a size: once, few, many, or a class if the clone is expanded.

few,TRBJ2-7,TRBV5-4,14,ASSRRTSGLPYEQY
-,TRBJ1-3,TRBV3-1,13,ASSQEAGSGNTIY
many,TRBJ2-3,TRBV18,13,ASGLAGGGTDTQY
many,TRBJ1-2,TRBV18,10,ASSPGNHGYT
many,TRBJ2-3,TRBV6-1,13,ASSRGLAGGDTQY
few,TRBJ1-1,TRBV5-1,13,ASSLGPDSKTEAF
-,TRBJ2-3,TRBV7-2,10,ASSLDRNTQY
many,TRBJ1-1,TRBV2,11,ASSGGGRTEAF
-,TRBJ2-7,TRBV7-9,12,ASSWTSGGDEQY
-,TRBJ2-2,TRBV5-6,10,ASRIFPGREI
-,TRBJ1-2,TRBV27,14,ASSLSAGSGTYGYT
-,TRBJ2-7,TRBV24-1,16,ATSVGGQGVRGLDEQY
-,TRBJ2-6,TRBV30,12,AWRQDSGANVLT
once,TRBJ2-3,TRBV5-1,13,ASSVSGGQQDTQY
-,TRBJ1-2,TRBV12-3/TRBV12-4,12,ASSNRGQNYGYT
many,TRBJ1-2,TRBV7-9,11,ASNPGQVYGYT
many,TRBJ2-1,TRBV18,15,ASSPPSSGKSYNEQF
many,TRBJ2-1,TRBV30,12,AAFGRASYNEQF
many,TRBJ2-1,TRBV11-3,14,ASSLRTSGVLNEQF
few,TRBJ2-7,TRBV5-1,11,ASTREGLYEQY
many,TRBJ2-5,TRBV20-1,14,SARSGFGERGETQY
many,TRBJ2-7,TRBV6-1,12,ASSYGQGAAEQY
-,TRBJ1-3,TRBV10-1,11,ASMRTSGDTIY
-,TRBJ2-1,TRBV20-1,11,SATSGRAAEQF
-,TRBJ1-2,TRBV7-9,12,ASSWDVSNYGYT
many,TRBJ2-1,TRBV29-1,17,SVEDRWDEGADRGGEQF
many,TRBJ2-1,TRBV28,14,ASSTTGRLSYNEQF
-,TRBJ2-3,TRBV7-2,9,ASSFTNTQY
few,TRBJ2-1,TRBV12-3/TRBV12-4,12,ASSMGQGINEQF
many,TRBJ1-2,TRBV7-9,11,ASSEDRVYGYT
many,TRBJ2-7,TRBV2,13,ASSEAQGFLYEQY
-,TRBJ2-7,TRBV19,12,ASSRGTDGFEQY
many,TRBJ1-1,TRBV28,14,ASSLLGGQALKEAF
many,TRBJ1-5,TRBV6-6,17,ASSYYGSGGRYSNQPQH
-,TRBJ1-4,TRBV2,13,ASRIGVQPNEKLF
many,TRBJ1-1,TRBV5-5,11,ASSPQVRTEAF
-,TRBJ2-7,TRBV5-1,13,ASSSTGRENEEQY
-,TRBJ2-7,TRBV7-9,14,ASSPYREFAVGEQY
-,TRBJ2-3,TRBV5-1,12,ASSLATRTDTQY
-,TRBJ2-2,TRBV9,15,ASSVVGQGESPGELF
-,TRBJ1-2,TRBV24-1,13,ATRDSAAMNYGYT
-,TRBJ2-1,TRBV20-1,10,SARLGDNEQF
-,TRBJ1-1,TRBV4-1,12,ASSHDRGWTEAF
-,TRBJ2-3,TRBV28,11,ASSTPAGETQY
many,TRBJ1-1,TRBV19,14,ASSSDRDSLSGQAF
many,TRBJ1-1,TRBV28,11,ASSLGVRGGAF
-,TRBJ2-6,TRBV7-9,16,ASSLVVSSQTGANVLT
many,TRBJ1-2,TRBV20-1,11,SARNPGGYGYT
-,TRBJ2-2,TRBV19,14,ASSILEGSGTGELF
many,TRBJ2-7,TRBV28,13,ASSLFGQGSHEQY
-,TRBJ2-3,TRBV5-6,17,ASSFTPGLAGGDTDTQY
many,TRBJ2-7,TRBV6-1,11,ASKGQRAGEQY
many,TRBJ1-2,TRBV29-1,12,SVESTGGGYGYT
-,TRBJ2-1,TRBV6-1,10,ASSQTINEQF